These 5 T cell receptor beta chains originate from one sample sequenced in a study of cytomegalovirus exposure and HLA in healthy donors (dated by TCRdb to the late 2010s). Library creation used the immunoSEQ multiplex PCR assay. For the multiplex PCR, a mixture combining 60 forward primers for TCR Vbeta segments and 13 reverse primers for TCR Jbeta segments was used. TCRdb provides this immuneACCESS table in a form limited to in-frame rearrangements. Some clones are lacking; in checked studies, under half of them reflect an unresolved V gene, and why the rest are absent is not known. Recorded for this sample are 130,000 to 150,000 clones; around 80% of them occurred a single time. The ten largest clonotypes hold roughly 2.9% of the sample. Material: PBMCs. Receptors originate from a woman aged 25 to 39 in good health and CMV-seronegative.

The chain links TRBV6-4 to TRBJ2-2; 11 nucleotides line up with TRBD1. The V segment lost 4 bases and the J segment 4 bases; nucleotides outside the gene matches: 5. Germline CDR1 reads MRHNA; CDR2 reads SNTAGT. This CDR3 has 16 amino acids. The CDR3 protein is CASSALGQGGTGELFF. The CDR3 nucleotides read TGTGCCAGCAGTGCTTTGGGACAGGGGGGCACCGGGGAGCTGTTTTTT.

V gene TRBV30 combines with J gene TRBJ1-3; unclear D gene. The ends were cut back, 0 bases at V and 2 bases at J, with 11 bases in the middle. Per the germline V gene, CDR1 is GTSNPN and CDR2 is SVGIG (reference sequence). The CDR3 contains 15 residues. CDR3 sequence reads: CAWSVFSAPGNTIYF. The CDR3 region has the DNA TGTGCCTGGAGTGTATTTAGTGCGCCTGGAAACACCATATATTTT.

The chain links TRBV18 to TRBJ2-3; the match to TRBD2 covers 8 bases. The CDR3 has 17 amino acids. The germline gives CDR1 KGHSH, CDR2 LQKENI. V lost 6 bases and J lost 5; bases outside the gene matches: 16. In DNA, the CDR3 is TGTGCCAGCTCGCCCGAATTTCTAGGTAGCGGGATAGATACGCAGTATTTT. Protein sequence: CASSPEFLGSGIDTQYF. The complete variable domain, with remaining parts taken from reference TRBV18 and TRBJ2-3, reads NAGVMQNPRHLVRRRGQEARLRCSPMKGHSHVYWYRQLPEEGLKFMVYLQKENIIDESGMPKERFSAEFPKEGPSILRIQQVVRGDSAAYFCASSPEFLGSGIDTQYFGPGTRLTVL.

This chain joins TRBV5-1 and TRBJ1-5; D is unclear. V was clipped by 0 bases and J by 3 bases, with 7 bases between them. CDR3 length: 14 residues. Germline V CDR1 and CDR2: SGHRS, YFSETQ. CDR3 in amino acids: CASSLGHDNQPQHF. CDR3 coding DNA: TGCGCCAGCAGCTTGGGACATGACAATCAGCCCCAGCATTTT.

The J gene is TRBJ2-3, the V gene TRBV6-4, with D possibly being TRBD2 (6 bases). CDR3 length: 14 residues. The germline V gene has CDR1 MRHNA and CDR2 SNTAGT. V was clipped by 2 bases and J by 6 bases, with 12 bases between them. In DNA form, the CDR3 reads TGTGCCAGCAGTGACAACGGGAGCGGGGATACGCAGTATTTT. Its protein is CASSDNGSGDTQYF.